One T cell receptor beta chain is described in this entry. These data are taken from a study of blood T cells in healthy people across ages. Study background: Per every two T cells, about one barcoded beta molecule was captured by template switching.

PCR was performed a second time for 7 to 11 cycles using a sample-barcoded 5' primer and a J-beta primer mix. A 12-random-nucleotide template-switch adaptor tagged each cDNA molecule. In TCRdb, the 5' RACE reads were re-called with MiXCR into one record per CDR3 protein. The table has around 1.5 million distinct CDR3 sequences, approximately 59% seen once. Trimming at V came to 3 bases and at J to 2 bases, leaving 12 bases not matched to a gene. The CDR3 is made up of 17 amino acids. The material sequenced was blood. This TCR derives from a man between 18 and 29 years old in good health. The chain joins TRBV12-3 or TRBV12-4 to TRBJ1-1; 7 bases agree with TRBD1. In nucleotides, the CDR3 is TGTGCCAGCAGTTTTGGAACCCCGGGACAGACCAACACTGAAGCTTTCTTT. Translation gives CASSFGTPGQTNTEAFF.